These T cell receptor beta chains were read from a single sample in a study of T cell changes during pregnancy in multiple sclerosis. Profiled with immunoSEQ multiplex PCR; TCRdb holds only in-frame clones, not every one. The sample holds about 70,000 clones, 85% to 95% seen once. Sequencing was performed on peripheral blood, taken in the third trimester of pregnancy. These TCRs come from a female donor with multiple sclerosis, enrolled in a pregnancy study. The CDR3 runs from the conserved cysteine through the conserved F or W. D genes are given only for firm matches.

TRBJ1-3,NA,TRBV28,CASYPSTRGNTIYF
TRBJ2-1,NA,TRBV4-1,CASSLSGSYNEQFF
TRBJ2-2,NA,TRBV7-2,CASSLVGGGITGELFF
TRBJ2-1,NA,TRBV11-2,CASSLDPGLSYNEQFF
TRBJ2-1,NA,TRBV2,CASSRQGSYNEQFF
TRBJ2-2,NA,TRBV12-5,CASGLNPSPGELFF
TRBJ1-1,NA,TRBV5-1,CASSLAGMNTEAFF
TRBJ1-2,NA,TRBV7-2,CASSLGRNYGYTF
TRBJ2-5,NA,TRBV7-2,CASSLVRDQETQYF
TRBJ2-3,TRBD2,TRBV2,CASSPGLVADTQYF
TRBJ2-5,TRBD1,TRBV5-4,CASSLGRRGMLETQYF
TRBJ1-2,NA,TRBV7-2,CASSPRGVLYGYTF
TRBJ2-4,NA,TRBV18,CASSPPSSLAKNIQYF
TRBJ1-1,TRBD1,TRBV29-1,CSVDRDRASTEAFF
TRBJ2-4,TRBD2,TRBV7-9,CASSLIAGKNIQYF
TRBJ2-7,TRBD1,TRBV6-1,CASRVYRDSSYEQYF
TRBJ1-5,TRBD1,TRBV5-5,CASSQGQGSQPQHF
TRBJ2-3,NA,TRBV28,CASSSGTLNTDTQYF
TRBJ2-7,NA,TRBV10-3,CAITGRQDYEQYF
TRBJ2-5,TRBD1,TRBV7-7,CASSLQGSQETQYF
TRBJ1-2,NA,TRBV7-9,CASSLGEGRHGYTF
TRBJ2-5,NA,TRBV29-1,CSVARVRETQYF
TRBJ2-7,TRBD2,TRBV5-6,CASSQGLAGAFSYEQYF
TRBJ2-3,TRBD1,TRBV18,CASSLGTESSTDTQYF
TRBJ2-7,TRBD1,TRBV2,CASSVPGQGRFFGYEQYF
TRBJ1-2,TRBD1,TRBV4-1,CASSPPGQEYGYTF
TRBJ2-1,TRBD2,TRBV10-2,CASRGLAGGMVSYNEQFF
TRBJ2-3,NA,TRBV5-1,CASSLRLDGTDTQYF
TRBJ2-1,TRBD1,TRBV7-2,CASSLVSTGGWGNEQFF
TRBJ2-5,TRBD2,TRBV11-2,CASSSQLLAGEQTQYF